This T cell receptor beta chain was identified during a study of blood T cell repertoires in COVID-19. Background on the study: The United States, Italy and Spain supplied acute and convalescent COVID-19 samples. T cells, B-cell-depleted T cells, or PBMCs provided the cDNA or gDNA that served as material.

Germline CDR1 is MNHEY and CDR2 is SVGAGI. With 5 bases clipped from V and 5 bases from J, the junction kept 10 bases outside the gene matches. CDR3 length: 15 residues. Per the study methods: The authors estimated nucleated cell counts from reference gene primer amplification. The method was immunoSEQ multiplex PCR; TCRdb's version includes in-frame clones alone and lacks a portion of them. V and J calls and clone size are as listed in that table; D and trimming were resolved from the DNA. Of about 96,000 clones in the sample, roughly 80% were seen once. V and J are TRBV6-5 and TRBJ2-3; 7 bases map to TRBD2. The sample comprised peripheral blood. The receptor was isolated from a man between 50 and 59 years old who had recovered from COVID-19. The CDR3 nucleotides are TGTGCCAGCAGTACCCTAGCGGCCTTGAGAGATACGCAGTATTTT. Translating it yields CASSTLAALRDTQYF.